This paragraph covers one T cell receptor beta chain sequence. As yet, its antigen is unknown. In the PCR, 60 Vbeta and 13 Jbeta primers were used. Profiled with immunoSEQ multiplex PCR; TCRdb holds only in-frame clones, not every one. The sample consists of about 160,000 clones, 75% to 90% of them appearing once. The source of the sample is a study of cytomegalovirus exposure and HLA in healthy donors. Study results and caveats: TCR beta chains numbering some 150 were designated cytomegalovirus-associated. Data from an earlier analysis indicated that most TCR beta V segments were productive either about 90% or about 30% of the time. At a 0.05 false discovery rate, a later analysis found about 17,000 TCR beta sequences to be associated with HLA alleles.

The length of the CDR3 is 14 residues. The germline V gene has CDR1 LNHDA and CDR2 SQIVND (reference sequence). After removal of 2 bases from V and 6 bases from J, the junction contained 2 bases not matched to a gene. The source of this sequence is a woman under 30 in good health and CMV-seronegative. The chain joins TRBV19 to TRBJ1-5, with 9 bases lining up with TRBD1. The material sequenced was PBMCs. The CDR3 DNA reads TGTGCCAGTAGTATAACAGGGGGCTCTCAGCCCCAGCATTTT. Translating it yields CASSITGGSQPQHF.